Sequencing of this T cell receptor (beta chain) was carried out in a study of OX40 agonist ivuxolimab in advanced cancers. Study-wide findings and caveats: At doses 0.1 to 3.0 mg/kg, CD4+ and CD8+ clones expanded.

The V gene lost 0 bases and the J gene lost 5 bases, with 10 bases spanning the gap. The CDR3 length is 14 residues. In germline, CDR1 is LNHNV, CDR2 YYDKDF (reference sequence). The repertoire was sequenced with immunoSEQ multiplex PCR; TCRdb's copy has only in-frame clones and lacks some. The sample shows roughly 82,000 clones, 80% to 90% of them seen only once. As regards this clone: The antigen remains unidentified.

This specimen was CD4+ or CD8+ T cells sorted from blood, taken in a trial of the OX40 agonist ivuxolimab. The sequence was collected from an adult with an advanced solid tumor such as melanoma, head and neck, liver or kidney cancer. The V gene is TRBV15, the J gene TRBJ2-5; D uncertain. DNA of the CDR3: TGTGCCACCAGCAGAGATTTCCTGGGGGAGACCCAGTACTTC. The encoded protein is CATSRDFLGETQYF.